This passage covers 4 T cell receptor beta chains from one sample sequenced in a study of OX40 agonist ivuxolimab in advanced cancers. This table comes from immunoSEQ multiplex PCR, and its TCRdb copy is limited to in-frame clones, with some not included. Of roughly 30,000 clones in the sample, 88% were seen once. This specimen consisted of CD4+ or CD8+ T cells sorted from blood, obtained in a trial of the OX40 agonist ivuxolimab. All receptors come from an adult with an advanced solid tumor such as melanoma, head and neck, liver or kidney cancer.

The chain joins TRBV7-2 to TRBJ2-5; D may be TRBD2 (6 bases). Deletions cut 2 bases from V and 0 bases from J, with 7 bases between. CDR3 length: 14 residues. Germline CDR1 is SGHTA and CDR2 is FQGNSA. The CDR3 DNA reads TGTGCCAGCAGCTTAACTAGCTACCAAGAGACCCAGTACTTC. Residues: CASSLTSYQETQYF.

The chain employs TRBV27 and TRBJ2-2; D gene uncertain. The CDR3 totals 13 residues. Between the trimmed V and J ends, which lost 6 bases and 5 bases, there was a span of 10 bases. Germline V CDR1 and CDR2: MNHEY, SMNVEV (reference sequence). The CDR3 sequence: CASRTIPTGELFF. In DNA, the CDR3 is TGTGCCAGCAGGACGATTCCTACCGGGGAGCTGTTTTTT.

This clone was detected once. The chain has TRBV10-3 and TRBJ1-2, with TRBD1 identical over 9 bases. Germline trimming cut 0 bases from V and 4 bases from J; bases unmatched to any gene: 6. This CDR3 comprises 16 residues. The germline V gene has CDR1 ENHRY and CDR2 SYGVKD. The CDR3 DNA follows: TGTGCCATCAGTGAGTCTAAACAGGGGGCGTTCTATGGCTACACCTTC. Protein sequence: CAISESKQGAFYGYTF.

V is TRBV5-5 and J is TRBJ2-7; a possible D gene is TRBD2 (5 bases). The CDR3 runs to 15 residues. V gave up 0 bases and J gave up 5 bases, with 15 bases separating them. CDR1 is SGHKS, CDR2 YYEKEE, per germline (reference sequence). The DNA of the CDR3 is TGTGCCAGCAGCTTGGCCGGGAAGGGTTACCACGAGCAGTACTTC. Its translation: CASSLAGKGYHEQYF.